What follows describes a single T cell receptor (beta chain). The sample is drawn from a study of cytotoxic CD8 clonotypes in ibrutinib-treated CLL. TCRdb keeps only in-frame clones here, not all; method: immunoSEQ multiplex PCR. The profile shows around 70,000 clones, over 75% of them singletons. The CDR3 covers 13 residues. V gave up 5 bases and J gave up 7 bases, with 14 bases separating them. The germline V gene encodes CDR1 SEHNR and CDR2 FQNEAQ (reference sequence). The material sequenced was PBMCs, taken after 12 months of ibrutinib treatment. This sequence originates from a human donor with chronic lymphocytic leukemia. The chain carries TRBV7-9 and TRBJ1-2; D remains ambiguous. CDR3 bases: TGTGCCAGCAGCGATTCCCGGGTGACTGGCTACACCTTC. Amino acid sequence: CASSDSRVTGYTF.